The rows below give T cell receptor beta chains drawn from one sample of a study of OX40 agonist ivuxolimab in advanced cancers. TCRdb's table, derived via immunoSEQ multiplex PCR, lists solely in-frame clones and lacks some. The sample has 40,000 or so clones, more than 75% seen once; the top ten hold roughly 36%. Sample: CD4+ or CD8+ T cells sorted from blood, taken in a trial of the OX40 agonist ivuxolimab. The receptors stem from an adult with an advanced solid tumor such as melanoma, head and neck, liver or kidney cancer. CDR3s leave out the opening cysteine and the closing phenylalanine or tryptophan. A D gene is named only where the DNA matches it firmly. Clone size is shown for a subset of rows, as once, few, many or a class of expanded clone.

CDR3aa	v_gene	d_gene	abundance
ASSLDDRAVAKNIQY	TRBV5-1	TRBD1	NA
ASAPGTETSNTGELF	TRBV5-1	NA	NA
ASRASGSSYEQY	TRBV2	TRBD2	NA
ASSDPLGGGGLSDTQY	TRBV25-1	TRBD2	once
ASSVGGGREKLF	TRBV9	TRBD1	NA
ASSLYGTGLADYEQY	TRBV27	TRBD1	NA
ASSQEPHQPQH	TRBV5-4	NA	NA
ASLRTTSGQGRDGYT	TRBV10-2	NA	NA
AWTALWGLEGRYEQF	TRBV30	TRBD2	NA
ASSQDGAGNTIY	TRBV4-2	NA	NA
ASSGRLAGGSQETQY	TRBV6-1	TRBD2	NA
ASTQEAYGREQY	TRBV7-3	TRBD2	NA
ASSQPGQGAHEQY	TRBV23-1	TRBD1	NA
ASGTGTEQETQY	TRBV12-5	TRBD1	NA